Described below is a single T cell receptor (beta chain) sequence and its context. Its antigen is currently unknown. The sample originates from a study of shared clonotypes between healthy human individuals. At the level of the study: Per donor, CD8 memory used one plate, CD8 naive used two, CD4 memory used three and CD4 naive used three.

Study observations and caveats: Compared with memory subsets, naive subsets generally had larger estimated richness. Blood was the sole source, and tissue repertoires probably differ. Naive CD4 clonotype sharing across four donors was about 5%.

Germline V gives CDR1 SGDLS, CDR2 YYNGEE. CDR3 size: 12 residues. The germline V and J ends were trimmed by 4 bases and 2 bases, with 6 bases remaining between them. Terminally differentiated effector memory CD45RA+ cells were excluded from the naive CD8 cells, which were CD45RO-negative and positively selected for CCR7. Data came from immunoSEQ multiplex PCR; TCRdb stores just in-frame clones and leaves some out. The sample gives around 2,100,000 clones, about 95% of which show up once; roughly 1% is in the top ten. The sample taken for sequencing was naive CD8+ T cells sorted from blood. The receptor was derived from a man aged 18 to 29 in good health. The rearrangement joins TRBV9 to TRBJ1-2; unclear D gene. The CDR3 is CASSTQNYGYTF. CDR3 DNA sequence: TGTGCCAGCAGCACCCAGAACTATGGCTACACCTTC.